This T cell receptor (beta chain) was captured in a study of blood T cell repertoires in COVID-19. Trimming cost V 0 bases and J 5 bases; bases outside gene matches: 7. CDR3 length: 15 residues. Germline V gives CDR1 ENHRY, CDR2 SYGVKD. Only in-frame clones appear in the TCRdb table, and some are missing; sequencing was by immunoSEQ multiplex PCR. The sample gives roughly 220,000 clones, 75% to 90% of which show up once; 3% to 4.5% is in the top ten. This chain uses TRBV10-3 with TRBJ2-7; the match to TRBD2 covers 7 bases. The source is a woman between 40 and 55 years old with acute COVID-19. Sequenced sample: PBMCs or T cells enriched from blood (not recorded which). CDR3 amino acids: CAISESTGGAHEQYF. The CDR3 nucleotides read TGTGCCATCAGTGAGTCGACGGGAGGCGCCCACGAGCAGTACTTC.